The source of this T cell receptor (beta chain) is a study of T cells in Graves' hyperthyroidism and ophthalmopathy. Amplified TCR beta CDR3 regions came from RNA transcripts. A set of HTBI primers served as the primers for a first-round RT-PCR of the TCR CDR3. TCRdb used MiXCR to reprocess the multiplex PCR reads, holding one entry per CDR3 protein. The sample contains roughly 700,000 distinct CDR3 sequences, 30% to 40% of which appear only once. Between the trimmed V and J ends, which lost 7 bases and 10 bases, there was a span of 28 bases. The CDR3 runs to 16 residues. The germline V gene has CDR1 SQVTM and CDR2 ANQGSEA. This clonotype appeared many times.

The chain is built from TRBV29-1 and TRBJ1-4; D not certain. The clonotype was recovered from a middle-aged woman with Graves' hyperthyroidism. The sample taken for sequencing was blood. CDR3 nucleotides: TGCAGCGCCGCGGAGGCACGCACAACTAATGATCGAAAACTGTTTTTT. As protein: CSAAEARTTNDRKLFF.